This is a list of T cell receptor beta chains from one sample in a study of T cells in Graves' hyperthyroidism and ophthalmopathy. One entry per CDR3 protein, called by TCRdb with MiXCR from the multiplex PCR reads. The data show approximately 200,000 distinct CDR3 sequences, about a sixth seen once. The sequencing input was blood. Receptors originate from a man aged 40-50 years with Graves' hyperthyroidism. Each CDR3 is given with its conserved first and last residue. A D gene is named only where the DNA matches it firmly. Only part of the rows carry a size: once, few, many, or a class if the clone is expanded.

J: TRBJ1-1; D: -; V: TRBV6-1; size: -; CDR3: CASSEALGLNTEAFF; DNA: TGTGCCAGCAGTGAAGCGCTTGGGCTTAACACTGAAGCTTTCTTT
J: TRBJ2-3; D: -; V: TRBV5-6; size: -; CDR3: CASSWGMGRTSTDTQYF; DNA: TGTGCCAGCAGCTGGGGGATGGGGAGGACTAGCACAGATACGCAGTATTTT
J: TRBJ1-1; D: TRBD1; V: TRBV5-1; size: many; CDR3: CASSSGGGQGVVGTEAFF; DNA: TGCGCCAGCAGCTCTGGTGGGGGACAGGGAGTGGTGGGCACTGAAGCTTTCTTT
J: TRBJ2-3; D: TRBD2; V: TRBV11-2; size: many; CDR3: CASSLRRSGGPTLDTQYF; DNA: TGTGCCAGCAGCCTACGAAGGAGCGGGGGCCCCACGCTAGATACGCAGTATTTT
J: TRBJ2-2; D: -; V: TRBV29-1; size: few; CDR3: CSVEESSGELFF; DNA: TGCAGCGTTGAAGAAAGCTCCGGGGAGCTGTTTTTT
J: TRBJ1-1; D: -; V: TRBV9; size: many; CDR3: CASSPPPRNTEAFF; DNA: TGTGCCAGCAGCCCCCCCCCGAGGAACACTGAAGCTTTCTTT
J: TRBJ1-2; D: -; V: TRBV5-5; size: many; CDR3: CASSLTSLDYGYTF; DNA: TGTGCCAGCAGCCTTACAAGTCTCGACTATGGCTACACCTTC
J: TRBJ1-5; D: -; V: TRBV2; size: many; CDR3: CASMRDSNQPQHF; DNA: TGTGCCAGCATGAGGGACAGCAATCAGCCCCAGCATTTT
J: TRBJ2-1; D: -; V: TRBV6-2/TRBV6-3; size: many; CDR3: CATKFRGGNNEQFF; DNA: TGTGCGACCAAGTTTAGGGGGGGAAACAATGAGCAGTTCTTC
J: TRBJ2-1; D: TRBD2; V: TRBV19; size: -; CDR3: CASRGLAGWDEQFF; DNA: TGTGCCAGCAGGGGACTAGCGGGGTGGGATGAGCAGTTCTTC
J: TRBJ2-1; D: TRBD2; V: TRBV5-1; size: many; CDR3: CASSGGLADNEQFF; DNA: TGCGCCAGCAGCGGTGGACTAGCGGACAATGAGCAGTTCTTC
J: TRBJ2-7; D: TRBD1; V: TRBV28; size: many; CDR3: CASNLLGGQVVHEQYF; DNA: TGTGCCAGCAACCTTCTTGGGGGACAGGTCGTCCACGAGCAGTACTTC
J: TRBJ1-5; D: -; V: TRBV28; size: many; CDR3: CASSLWGGGGNQPQHF; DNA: TGTGCCAGCAGTTTATGGGGGGGAGGCGGCAATCAGCCCCAGCATTTT
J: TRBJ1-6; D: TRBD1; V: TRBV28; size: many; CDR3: CASTTGTGGSPLHF; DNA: TGTGCCAGCACCACCGGGACAGGGGGTTCACCCCTCCACTTT
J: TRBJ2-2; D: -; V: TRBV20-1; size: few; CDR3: CSAGYRPTGELFF; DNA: TGCAGTGCTGGATACAGGCCCACCGGGGAGCTGTTTTTT
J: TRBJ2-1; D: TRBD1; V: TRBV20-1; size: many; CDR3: CSTPGTGVYNEQFF; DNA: TGCAGTACCCCGGGGACAGGGGTCTACAATGAGCAGTTCTTC
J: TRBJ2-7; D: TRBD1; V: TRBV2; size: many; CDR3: CASSGGTGGEQYF; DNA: TGTGCCAGCAGTGGTGGGACAGGGGGAGAGCAGTACTTC
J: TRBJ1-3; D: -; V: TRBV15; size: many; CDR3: CATSRGGIGGNTIYF; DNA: TGTGCCACCAGCAGAGGGGGTATCGGAGGAAACACCATATATTTT
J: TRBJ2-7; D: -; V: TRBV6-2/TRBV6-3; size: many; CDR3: CASSYSTGQGRAYEQYF; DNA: TGTGCCAGCAGTTACTCGACGGGGCAGGGTCGTGCCTACGAGCAGTACTTC
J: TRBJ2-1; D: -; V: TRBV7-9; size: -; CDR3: CAIRRGAYEQFF; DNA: TGTGCCATCCGAAGGGGGGCTTATGAGCAGTTCTTC
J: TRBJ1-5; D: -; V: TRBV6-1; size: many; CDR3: CASSEAPGGFPSNQPQHF; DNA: TGTGCCAGCAGTGAAGCCCCCGGGGGGTTTCCGAGCAATCAGCCCCAGCATTTT
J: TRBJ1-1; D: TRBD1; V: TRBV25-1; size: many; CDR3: CASSGTGARFGEAFF; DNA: TGTGCCAGCAGCGGGACAGGGGCTAGATTCGGTGAAGCTTTCTTT
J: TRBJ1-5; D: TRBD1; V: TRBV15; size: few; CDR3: CATSRRTGEQPQHF; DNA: TGTGCCACCAGCAGAAGGACAGGGGAGCAGCCCCAGCATTTT
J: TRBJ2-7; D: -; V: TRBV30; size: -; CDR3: CAWRQSYEQYF; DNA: TGTGCCTGGAGACAGAGCTACGAGCAGTACTTC
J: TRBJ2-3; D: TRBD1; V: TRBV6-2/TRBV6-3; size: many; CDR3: CASRTGTDTQYF; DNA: TGTGCCAGCAGGACAGGGACAGATACGCAGTATTTT
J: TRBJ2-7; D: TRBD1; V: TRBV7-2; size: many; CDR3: CASSLGGTDYEQYF; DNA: TGTGCCAGCAGCTTAGGGGGGACAGACTACGAGCAGTACTTC
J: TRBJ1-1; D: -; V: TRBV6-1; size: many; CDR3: CASSVFTNTEAFF; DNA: TGTGCCAGCAGTGTTTTCACGAACACTGAAGCTTTCTTT
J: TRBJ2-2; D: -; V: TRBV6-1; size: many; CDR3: CASSEAGRFGELFF; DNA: TGTGCCAGCAGTGAAGCGGGCCGGTTCGGGGAGCTGTTTTTT
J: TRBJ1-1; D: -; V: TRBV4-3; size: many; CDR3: CASSQERNTEAFF; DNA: TGCGCCAGCAGCCAGGAGAGGAACACTGAAGCTTTCTTT
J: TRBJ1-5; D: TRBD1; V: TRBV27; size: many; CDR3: CASSGGQGAWDSNQPQHF; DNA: TGTGCCAGCAGTGGCGGACAGGGGGCTTGGGATAGCAATCAGCCCCAGCATTTT
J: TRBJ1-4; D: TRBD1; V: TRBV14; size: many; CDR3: CASSQGQGASNEKLFF; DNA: TGTGCCAGCAGCCAAGGGCAGGGGGCTTCGAATGAAAAACTGTTTTTT
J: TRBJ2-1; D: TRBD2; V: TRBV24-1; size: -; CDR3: CATSLSGGTYNEQFF; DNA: TGTGCCACCAGTCTTAGCGGGGGGACCTACAATGAGCAGTTCTTC
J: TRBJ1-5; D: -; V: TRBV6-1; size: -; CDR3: CASKKVGGGYQPQHF; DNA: TGTGCCAGCAAAAAGGTAGGGGGAGGATACCAGCCCCAGCATTTT
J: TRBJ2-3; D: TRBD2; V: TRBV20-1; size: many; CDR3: CSARDGAGGPRDTQYF; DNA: TGCAGTGCTAGAGATGGGGCGGGGGGGCCAAGAGATACGCAGTATTTT
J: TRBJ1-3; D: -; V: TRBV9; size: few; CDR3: CASSARDWGSGNTIYF; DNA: TGTGCCAGCAGCGCCCGGGACTGGGGCTCTGGAAACACCATATATTTT
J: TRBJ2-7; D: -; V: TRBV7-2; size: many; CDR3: CASSLSRASTYEQYF; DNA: TGTGCCAGCAGCTTAAGTCGTGCGAGTACCTACGAGCAGTACTTC
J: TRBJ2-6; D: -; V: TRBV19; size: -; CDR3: CASSRGRSGANVLTF; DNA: TGTGCCAGTAGTAGAGGCAGATCTGGGGCCAACGTCCTGACTTTC
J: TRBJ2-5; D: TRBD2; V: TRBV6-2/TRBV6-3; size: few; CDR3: CASSYLRGQETQYF; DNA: TGTGCCAGCAGTTACTTGCGGGGGCAAGAGACCCAGTACTTC
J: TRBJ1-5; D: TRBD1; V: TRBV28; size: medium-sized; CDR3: CASSRPGQGGNQPQHF; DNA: TGTGCCAGCAGCCGACCTGGACAGGGGGGCAATCAGCCCCAGCATTTT
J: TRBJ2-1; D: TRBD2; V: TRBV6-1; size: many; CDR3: CASRGTSGGSYNEQFF; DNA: TGTGCCAGCAGGGGGACTAGCGGGGGCTCCTACAATGAGCAGTTCTTC
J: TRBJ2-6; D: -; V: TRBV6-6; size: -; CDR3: CASSYSAVSGANVLTF; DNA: TGTGCCAGCAGTTACTCGGCCGTCTCTGGGGCCAACGTCCTGACTTTC
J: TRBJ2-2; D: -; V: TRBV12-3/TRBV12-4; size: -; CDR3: CASSLQRGGHTGELFF; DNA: TGTGCCAGCAGCCTTCAACGCGGGGGCCACACCGGGGAGCTGTTTTTT
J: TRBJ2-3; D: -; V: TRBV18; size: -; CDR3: CASSPTPQGPTDTQYF; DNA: TGTGCCAGCTCACCAACCCCCCAGGGACCCACAGATACGCAGTATTTT
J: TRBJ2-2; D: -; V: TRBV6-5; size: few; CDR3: CASSYSPTGELFF; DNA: TGTGCCAGCAGTTACTCTCCCACCGGGGAGCTGTTTTTT
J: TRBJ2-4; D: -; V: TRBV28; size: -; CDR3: CASEGAKNIQYF; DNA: TGTGCCAGCGAGGGGGCCAAAAACATTCAGTACTTC
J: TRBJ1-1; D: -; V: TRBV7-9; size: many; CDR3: CASRGTSEAFF; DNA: TGTGCCAGCAGGGGGACTTCTGAAGCTTTCTTT
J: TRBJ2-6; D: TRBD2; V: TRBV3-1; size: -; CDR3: CASSQGRGGRGSGANVLTF; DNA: TGTGCCAGCAGCCAAGGGCGGGGCGGGAGAGGTTCTGGGGCCAACGTCCTGACTTTC
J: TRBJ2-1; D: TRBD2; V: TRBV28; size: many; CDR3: CASSPGTSGGTYNEQFF; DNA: TGTGCCAGCAGTCCCGGGACTAGCGGGGGGACCTACAATGAGCAGTTCTTC
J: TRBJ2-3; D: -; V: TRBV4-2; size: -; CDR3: CASSQMTGVITDTQYF; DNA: TGTGCCAGCAGCCAGATGACGGGGGTCATCACAGATACGCAGTATTTT
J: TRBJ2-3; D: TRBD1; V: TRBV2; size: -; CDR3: CASRDRAADTQYF; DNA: TGTGCCAGCAGAGACAGGGCAGCAGATACGCAGTATTTT
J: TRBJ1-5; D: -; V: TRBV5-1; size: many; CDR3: CASSFERDQPQHF; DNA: TGCGCCAGCAGCTTCGAGAGGGACCAGCCCCAGCATTTT